This entry features one T cell receptor beta chain sequence. These data come from a study of T cell changes during pregnancy in multiple sclerosis. With 6 bases removed from V and 8 bases from J, the gap between germline ends came to 13 bases. The length of the CDR3 is 11 residues. Germline-derived CDR1 and CDR2 are DFQATT and SNEGSKA (reference sequence). Clones were sequenced by immunoSEQ multiplex PCR, and TCRdb holds only the in-frame ones, with some missing. The sample lists tens of thousands of clones, roughly 92% occurring once. The chain combines TRBV20-1 with TRBJ1-2; D perhaps matches TRBD1 (5 bases). The receptor was derived from a female donor in good health, enrolled as a control in a pregnancy study. Sequencing used peripheral blood, obtained in the third trimester of pregnancy. DNA for the CDR3: TGCAGTGCCCCCGGACCAGGGGGCTACACCTTC. Its protein product is CSAPGPGGYTF.